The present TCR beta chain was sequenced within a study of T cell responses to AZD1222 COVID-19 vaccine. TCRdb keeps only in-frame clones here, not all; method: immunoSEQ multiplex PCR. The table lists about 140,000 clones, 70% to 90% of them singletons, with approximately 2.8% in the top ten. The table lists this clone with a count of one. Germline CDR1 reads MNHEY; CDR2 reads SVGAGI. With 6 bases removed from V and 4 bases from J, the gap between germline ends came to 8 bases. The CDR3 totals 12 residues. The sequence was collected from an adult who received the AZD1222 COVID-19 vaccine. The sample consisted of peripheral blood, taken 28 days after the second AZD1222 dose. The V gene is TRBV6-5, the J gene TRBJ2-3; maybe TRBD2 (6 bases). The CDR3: CASRLAPDTQYF. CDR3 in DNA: TGTGCCAGCAGACTAGCCCCAGATACGCAGTATTTT.